This T cell receptor beta chain was sequenced in a study of blood T cell repertoires in COVID-19. CDR1 is MNHEY and CDR2 is SVGAGI in the germline V gene. V was clipped by 6 bases and J by 4 bases; unmatched bases: 12. The CDR3 is 15 residues long. Sequencing was performed with immunoSEQ multiplex PCR; in TCRdb, only in-frame clones are kept and a portion is missing. This table holds 85,000 to 120,000 clones, approximately 88% found once. This chain connects TRBV6-5 to TRBJ2-7; TRBD1 matches 7 bases. The clonotype originates from a human donor in a cohort sampled during active COVID-19. The material sequenced was peripheral blood. The DNA for the CDR3 is TGTGCCAGCAGCCCGGGACAGCCCAGGGGTTACGAGCAGTACTTC. Translated, it gives CASSPGQPRGYEQYF.